This note documents a single TCR beta chain sequence. This sample is drawn from a study of T cells in Graves' hyperthyroidism and ophthalmopathy. Amplification of TCR beta CDR3 regions was performed using RNA transcripts as template. The primer set for the first-round RT-PCR of the TCR CDR3 was HTBI. TCRdb processed the multiplex PCR reads anew with MiXCR; each CDR3 protein has one entry. Of some 500,000 distinct CDR3 sequences in the sample, around 14% were seen once. The CDR3 extends over 13 amino acids. The germline V gene has CDR1 DFQATT and CDR2 SNEGSKA (reference sequence). The ends were cut back, 7 bases at V and 5 bases at J, with 17 bases in the middle.

The J gene is TRBJ1-1, the V gene TRBV20-1; D perhaps matches TRBD1 (6 bases). The sequenced material came from blood. The sequence was collected from a woman aged 18-30 years with Graves' hyperthyroidism. As DNA, the CDR3 is TGCAGTGTTACTGGGACACCGGGTACTGAAGCTTTCTTT. Translation gives CSVTGTPGTEAFF.